What follows describes a single T cell receptor (beta chain). It lacks a known antigen. The input lacks base qualities; no much larger clone sits a single base away. The CDR3 covers 17 residues, taking in both the cysteine and the phenylalanine. The only DNA kept is the CDR3, 51 bases in frame from the first base. Trimming removed 5 bases from V and 3 bases from J; the gene matches leave 12 bases unexplained. CDR1 and CDR2, per the germline V gene, are SGHAT and FQNNGV. This sample is drawn from a study of T-cell reconstitution after alpha-beta-depleted transplantation in children (dated by TCRdb to the mid-2010s). With regard to the full study: Using TCR repertoire profiling, the study quantitatively followed how T-cell immune reconstitution unfolded in children after TCRalphabeta/CD19-depleted allogeneic hematopoietic cell transplantation. The full study reports these points: The high TCRbeta diversity at day 60 in some patients was ascribed to recipient T cells and intrathymic progenitors that had survived conditioning. The frequencies of hyperexpanded clones fell over the following months, and after one year, T-cell counts and TCRbeta diversity were mostly attributed to newly produced T cells. The apparently early recovery of alphabetaT-cell counts about two months after transplant reportedly depended on only several hundred rapidly expanded clones that came from non-depleted graft cells.

What this sample's treatment or condition label stands for: allogeneic hematopoietic cell transplantation with graft depleted of TCRalphabeta T cells and CD19 B cells. TCRalphabeta/CD19-depleted allogeneic hematopoietic cell grafts were given to the transplant recipients, all of whom were children. The library was produced with PCR. The sample was run on an Illumina HiSeq 2500. TCR libraries were prepared with molecular barcoding, using unique molecular identifiers to normalize TCRbeta repertoire quantification. In-frame beta chains were kept once TCRdb had trimmed the public reads at Q25 with fastp and called clones with MiXCR. Rows merge per CDR3 protein into single entries with the most common DNA and genes. The sample has 350,000 to 500,000 distinct CDR3 sequences on record, over 40% of them singletons. Of the sample, 25% to 30% is held by the ten largest clones.

This sequence originates from a girl aged 2 to 10 with aplastic anemia, due to receive a stem cell transplant. The material was PBMCs, obtained before TCRalphabeta/CD19-depleted stem cell transplant. The rearranged chain carries TRBV11-2 and TRBJ2-7, with TRBD2 matching 11 junction bases. The CDR3: CASSKKGGLAELYEQYF. The bases are TGTGCCAGCAGCAAAAAGGGGGGACTAGCGGAACTCTACGAGCAGTACTTC.